This T cell receptor beta chain was captured in a study of vaccination effects on CD4 cells after COVID-19. Trimming cost V 8 bases and J 9 bases; bases outside gene matches: 7. In germline, CDR1 is MNHEY, CDR2 SVGAGI. The CDR3 runs to 13 residues. Details on this clone: The antigen is not known.

Some clones are missing from TCRdb's copy, which holds only in-frame ones; the method was immunoSEQ multiplex PCR. The sample shows about 59,000 clones, around 82% of them seen only once. Viral peptide pools were used in the ViraFEST assay to expand antigen-specific CD4+ T cells, and sequencing came afterward. Culture lasted 10 days before CD4+ T cell isolation. All study participants received two doses of BNT162b2 or mRNA-1273 vaccine. Wells containing two million PBMC each were cultured with 10 IU/ml IL-2 and about 9.6 ug/ml peptides. Source: CD4+ T cells from PBMCs cultured with HCoV-OC43 spike peptides, taken after COVID-19 vaccination. Indicated subset: HCoV-OC43 spike overlapping peptide pool stimulation. The chain is built from TRBV6-5 and TRBJ1-5; 10 bases are a match to TRBD1. This clonotype originated in a human donor who received a COVID-19 vaccine. The CDR3 protein is CASGRTGGGPQHF. The CDR3 DNA is TGTGCCAGCGGTAGGACAGGGGGAGGGCCCCAGCATTTT.